The clone carrying this TCR beta chain was recorded at least ten times. Antigen specificity is unknown. Combining a sample-barcoded 5' primer with a J-beta primer mix, a second PCR ran for roughly 7 to 12 cycles. TCRdb re-derived calls from the 5' RACE reads in MiXCR, one entry per CDR3 protein. The table includes some 900,000 distinct CDR3 sequences, roughly 26% detected once. This sample stems from a study of blood T cells in healthy people across ages. Study conclusions and caveats: No conclusive comparison of naive versus antigen-experienced cells was possible with unsorted PBMCs.

The CDR3 runs 13 residues. Germline V CDR1 and CDR2: MNHNY, SVGAGI (reference sequence). Trimming pared 8 bases from V and 3 bases from J, leaving 11 bases between. For every donor, a draw yielded around 10 milliliters of peripheral blood. The chain employs TRBV6-6 and TRBJ1-5; D is ambiguous. Sequenced sample: blood. This clonotype was sampled from a woman older than 75 in good health. In DNA, the CDR3 is TGTGCCAGCGGCCGGGGATACAATCAGCCCCAGCATTTT. This gives the protein CASGRGYNQPQHF.